Here is one TCR beta chain with its context. This sample was taken from a study of T cell changes during pregnancy in multiple sclerosis. Data came from immunoSEQ multiplex PCR; TCRdb stores just in-frame clones and leaves some out. The repertoire holds 40,000 to 60,000 clones, 95% seen once, with 5.5% to 6% in the top ten. The V and J ends lost 5 bases and 6 bases respectively, with 16 bases between them. CDR1 is LNHDA and CDR2 is SQIVND in the germline V gene (reference sequence). The CDR3 loop spans 14 amino acids. This sequence originates from a female donor with multiple sclerosis, enrolled in a pregnancy study. The specimen comprised CD8+ T cells from peripheral blood mononuclear cells, sampled in the first trimester of pregnancy. The chain combines TRBV19 with TRBJ1-1; D is perhaps TRBD1 (6 bases). CDR3 amino acids: CASSRPRGWAEAFF. The CDR3 coding sequence is TGTGCCAGTAGTCGCCCCAGGGGCTGGGCTGAAGCTTTCTTT.